The sequence of this T cell receptor (beta chain) was determined in a study of blood T cell repertoires in COVID-19. Study summary: The analysed material was cDNA or gDNA that came from T cells, B-cell-depleted T cells, or PBMCs.

TCRdb keeps only in-frame clones here, not all; method: immunoSEQ multiplex PCR. Of 20,000 to 30,000 clones listed, roughly 88% were seen once; the top ten hold about 30%. The CDR3 is 12 residues long. V lost 2 bases and J 8 bases, leaving 12 bases between the germline ends. CDR1 and CDR2 (germline): SQVTM, ANQGSEA. The chain recombines TRBV29-1 with TRBJ1-2; a weak D match, TRBD1 (5 bases). The sample was peripheral blood. The clonotype comes from a human donor with active COVID-19. The donor label of this sample is uncertain. The CDR3 DNA reads TGCAGCGTTGAAAAAGGGGATTCGGGCTACACCTTC. Translated, it gives CSVEKGDSGYTF.